The clone carrying this T cell receptor (beta chain) showed up many times. Its antigen remains unidentified. The data are from a study of T-cell reconstitution after alpha-beta-depleted transplantation in children. Regarding the study as a whole: T-cell counts and diversity at one year post-transplant came mainly from newly produced T cells.

CDR1 and CDR2 (germline): SGHTA, FQGNSA. The length of the CDR3 is 12 residues. V was cut by 0 bases and J by 6 bases, with 5 bases left in between. Unique molecular identifiers tagged the TCRbeta library. TCRdb re-derived calls from the PCR reads in MiXCR, one entry per CDR3 protein. The sample lists 280,000 or so distinct CDR3 sequences; 9.5% to 13% were seen once. This sequence joins TRBV7-2 and TRBJ2-5; D remains unclear. The origin of this receptor is a male patient between 2 and 9 years old who had a stem cell transplant for chronic granulomatous disease, so the T cells may come from the graft donor. Sequencing was performed on peripheral blood, taken 180 days after TCRalphabeta/CD19-depleted stem cell transplant. As DNA, the CDR3 is TGTGCCAGCAGCTTAGCCTCGCAGACCCAGTACTTC. Protein sequence: CASSLASQTQYF.